This entry is about one TCR beta chain. Its antigen is still unknown. TCRdb keeps only in-frame clones here, not all; method: immunoSEQ multiplex PCR. The table includes 80,000 or so clones, about 90% detected once. Germline-derived CDR1 and CDR2 are SGHAT and FQDESV (reference sequence). This CDR3 region has 14 residues. V was clipped by 0 bases and J by 2 bases, with 5 bases between them. The data were obtained in a study of T cell responses to AZD1222 COVID-19 vaccine. General study findings and limits: Baseline testing showed seropositivity in only 5 or 6 AZD1222 recipients. Vaccination with two AZD1222 doses was followed by a rise in Spike-specific TCR breadth and depth. The span of vaccine-associated CD4 TCRs extended across spike, with dominance at 160-218 and 743-854. Clonal diversity was possibly underestimated; the donors were predominantly white British and more often female.

This clonotype was obtained from an adult in good health. The rearrangement links TRBV11-1 to TRBJ2-1, with D possibly TRBD2 on 5 matching bases. The source material was peripheral blood, sampled on day 0 of AZD1222 vaccination. CDR3 DNA sequence: TGTGCCAGCAGCTTAGCGGGAGCCTACAATGAGCAGTTCTTC. As protein: CASSLAGAYNEQFF.